A single sample is the source of the 23 T cell receptor beta chains below, sequenced in a study of blood T cell repertoires in COVID-19. Libraries were prepared by immunoSEQ multiplex PCR; TCRdb keeps only in-frame clonotypes and omits some of them. The table records 400,000 to 450,000 clones, around 87% of them present only once. Sequenced material: PBMCs or T cells enriched from blood (not recorded which). Receptors originate from a man aged 25 to 40 who had recovered from COVID-19.

The gene calls are TRBV5-1 and TRBJ1-1; D is unresolved. The germline V gene encodes CDR1 SGHRS and CDR2 YFSETQ. The CDR3 sequence is 15 residues long. Between the trimmed V and J ends, which lost 4 bases and 1 base, there was a span of 14 bases. The CDR3 region is CASSVNPQENTEAFF. The CDR3 DNA reads TGCGCCAGCAGCGTCAACCCGCAGGAGAACACTGAAGCTTTCTTT.

The gene calls are TRBV6-5 and TRBJ1-1, with a weak D call TRBD1 (5 bases). V lost 11 bases and J lost 0, with 16 bases in between. The length of the CDR3 is 14 residues. Germline CDR1 reads MNHEY; CDR2 reads SVGAGI. The CDR3 sequence is CAVRGKNMNTEAFF. The CDR3 DNA is TGTGCCGTAAGGGGAAAAAACATGAACACTGAAGCTTTCTTT.

This clone was detected many times. The J gene is TRBJ2-1, the V gene TRBV2; TRBD2 might be the D (7 bases). Germline CDR1 SNHLY, CDR2 FYNNEI. The CDR3 covers 12 residues. V lost 7 bases, J lost 14 bases, and 18 bases lay in between. The CDR3 DNA follows: TGTGCCAGCACGTCCGGTACAGGGAGGGAGTTCTTC. Protein product: CASTSGTGREFF.

This clone appeared a few times. This rearrangement joins TRBV5-4 to TRBJ2-7; tentative D call: TRBD2 (7 bases). The CDR3 is 14 residues long. Germline V gene sequence: CDR1 SGHNT, CDR2 YYREEE (reference sequence). V was cut by 4 bases and J by 6 bases, with 17 bases left in between. In DNA, the CDR3 is TGTGCCAGCAGCCCGGGGGGCCGACTCGGCGAGCAGTACTTC. Protein product: CASSPGGRLGEQYF.

V and J are TRBV29-1 and TRBJ1-5; D is uncertain. CDR1 and CDR2 (germline): SQVTM, ANQGSEA. The CDR3 has 13 amino acids. The V end was cut by 5 bases, the J end by 0 bases, with 8 bases between. Here the CDR3 reads CSVSENSNQPQHF. The DNA of the CDR3 is TGCAGCGTTTCGGAGAATAGCAATCAGCCCCAGCATTTT.

The V and J genes are TRBV5-4 and TRBJ1-1; D uncertain. The germline V and J ends were trimmed by 4 bases and 3 bases, with 16 bases remaining between them. This CDR3 is 15 amino acids long. The germline gives CDR1 SGHNT, CDR2 YYREEE (reference sequence). The CDR3 DNA follows: TGTGCCAGCAGCCCCCCGGGGTTCGGGTACACTGAAGCTTTCTTT. This encodes CASSPPGFGYTEAFF.

V is TRBV7-9 and J is TRBJ2-1, with D possibly being TRBD1 (5 bases). This CDR3 contains 16 residues. The V end lost 5 bases, the J end lost 10 bases, and 24 bases lay between the germline ends. From germline, CDR1 is SEHNR and CDR2 FQNEAQ (reference sequence). The CDR3 DNA sequence: TGTGCCAGCAGCCTTAAAGGGGCCGGCAGTCCCGGAGAGCAGTTCTTC. Protein product: CASSLKGAGSPGEQFF.

The table lists this clone with a count of one. This rearrangement joins TRBV21-1 to TRBJ2-1; the DNA was not compared with TRBD2, the D call given in the table. TRBV21-1 represents a pseudogene. The CDR3 loop spans 11 amino acids. The CDR3 coding sequence is TGTGCCAGCACCCAAGTCGGGGAGCAGTTCTTC. Its translation is CASTQVGEQFF.

The gene calls are TRBV19 and TRBJ2-2; 12 nucleotides match TRBD2. V gave up 4 bases and J gave up 0 bases; unmatched junction bases: 6. In germline, CDR1 is LNHDA, CDR2 SQIVND (reference sequence). The CDR3 has 18 amino acids. In DNA, the CDR3 is TGTGCCAGTAGTACGGGACTAGCGGGCCGCGCGAACACCGGGGAGCTGTTTTTT. Its protein product is CASSTGLAGRANTGELFF. The whole variable domain, remainder taken from reference TRBV19 and TRBJ2-2, is DGGITQSPKYLFRKEGQNVTLSCEQNLNHDAMYWYRQDPGQGLRLIYYSQIVNDFQKGDIAEGYSVSREKKESFPLTVTSAQKNPTAFYLCASSTGLAGRANTGELFFGEGSRLTVL.

This chain uses TRBV18 with TRBJ2-1; a weak D match, TRBD1 (5 bases). The CDR3 length is 14 residues. Germline V gene data show CDR1 as KGHSH and CDR2 as LQKENI. V was trimmed by 2 bases and J by 4 bases, leaving 9 bases between them. CDR3 in DNA: TGTGCCAGCTCACCATCGACAGTTTACAATGAGCAGTTCTTC. Its translation is CASSPSTVYNEQFF.

The rearrangement joins TRBV28 to TRBJ2-1, with 8 bases lining up with TRBD1. CDR3 length equals 17 residues. V gave up 4 bases and J gave up 4 bases; unmatched junction bases: 12. Germline values: CDR1 MDHEN, CDR2 SYDVKM. The chain's CDR3 is CASSSPRTGTRYNEQFF. The CDR3 nucleotides are TGTGCCAGCAGTTCCCCCCGGACAGGGACAAGATACAATGAGCAGTTCTTC.

The J gene is TRBJ1-1, the V gene TRBV20-1, with D perhaps matching TRBD1 (6 bases). Looked up from germline, CDR1 is DFQATT and CDR2 is SNEGSKA (reference sequence). This CDR3 spans 12 amino acids. V was pared by 3 bases and J by 8 bases, with 13 bases between. CDR3 sequence reads: CSASPQGLEAFF. The CDR3 DNA reads TGCAGTGCTAGTCCCCAGGGGTTAGAAGCTTTCTTT.

The chain employs TRBV4-1 and TRBJ2-4; 14 nucleotides align to TRBD2. V lost 1 base and J lost 3; bases outside the gene matches: 14. CDR1 is MGHRA, CDR2 YSYEKL, per germline. CDR3 length: 21 residues. This chain's CDR3 is CASSQVGLGTSGSKGKNIQYF. The CDR3, as DNA: TGCGCCAGCAGCCAAGTCGGTTTAGGGACTAGCGGGAGCAAAGGCAAAAACATTCAGTACTTC.

The V call is TRBV7-6, the J call TRBJ1-1; 9 bases agree with TRBD1. The J segment lost 0 bases and the V segment lost 5 bases, leaving 4 bases of the junction unmatched. The germline V gene encodes CDR1 SGHVS and CDR2 FNYEAQ. This CDR3 spans 15 amino acids. The CDR3 loop reads CASSPGQGMNTEAFF. DNA of the CDR3: TGTGCCAGCAGCCCTGGACAGGGGATGAACACTGAAGCTTTCTTT.

This chain uses TRBV18 with TRBJ2-7, with 8 bases identical to TRBD1. The ends lost 2 bases at V and 2 bases at J; junction bases unmatched: 5. The germline V gene encodes CDR1 KGHSH and CDR2 LQKENI. The CDR3 has 15 residues. The CDR3, as DNA: TGTGCCAGCTCACCATCGGACAGGGTGGCCTACGAGCAGTACTTC. Protein sequence: CASSPSDRVAYEQYF.

The chain combines TRBV20-1 with TRBJ1-2; D unclear. V dropped 4 bases and J dropped 6 bases, with 9 bases sitting between them. Germline V gives CDR1 DFQATT, CDR2 SNEGSKA (reference sequence). This CDR3 has 11 amino acids. Here the CDR3 DNA reads TGCAGTGCTATGGTGGGCGATGGCTACACCTTC. Translation: CSAMVGDGYTF.

The gene calls are TRBV30 and TRBJ1-4, with a weak D call TRBD1 (6 bases). V lost 2 bases to trimming and J lost 4 bases, with 14 bases between them. The CDR3 totals 15 residues. Germline V gene data show CDR1 as GTSNPN and CDR2 as SVGIG (reference sequence). CDR3 sequence reads: CAWSQHRAINEKLFF. The CDR3 nucleotides are TGTGCCTGGAGTCAACACAGGGCGATTAATGAAAAACTGTTTTTT.

A note on this clone: The sample has other DNA sequences that encode this CDR3 too. The V gene is TRBV24-1, the J gene TRBJ2-5, with 9 bases matching TRBD1. The germline gives CDR1 KGHDR, CDR2 SFDVKD. Trimming cost V 4 bases and J 5 bases; bases outside gene matches: 7. The CDR3 covers 15 residues. CDR3 DNA sequence: TGTGCCACCAGTGAACCAGGACAGGGGTGGGAGACCCAGTACTTC. This sequence encodes CATSEPGQGWETQYF.

The chain joins TRBV4-1 to TRBJ1-2; 8 bases map to TRBD1. Per germline, CDR1 MGHRA and CDR2 YSYEKL. J gave up 4 bases and V 2 bases, and 3 bases lay outside the gene matches. This CDR3 contains 14 residues. Written as DNA, the CDR3 is TGCGCCAGCAGCCAACCACAGGGGGGCTATGGCTACACCTTC. Translating gives CASSQPQGGYGYTF.

V usage is TRBV2 and J usage is TRBJ2-7, with 7 nucleotides matching TRBD2. Losses at the gene ends were 5 bases for V and 0 bases for J; bases not matched to a gene: 4. The CDR3 length is 14 residues. CDR1 SNHLY and CDR2 FYNNEI come from the germline V gene. The CDR3 protein is CASSWERDSYEQYF. CDR3 sequence (DNA): TGTGCCAGCAGTTGGGAGCGGGACTCCTACGAGCAGTACTTC.

Of note for this clone: A much bigger clone sits one base away, suggesting this may be a read error. For the CDR3, the DNA is TGTGCCAGCAGCCCGCGGACAGGGGGCACAGATACGCAGTATTTT. It specifies CASSPRTGGTDTQYF. The chain has TRBV7-8 and TRBJ2-3; 9 bases are shared with TRBD1. Germline V gene sequence: CDR1 SGHVS, CDR2 FQNEAQ. V lost 5 bases to trimming and J lost 1 base; unmatched junction nucleotides: 4. The CDR3 runs to 15 residues.

The chain employs TRBV6-5 and TRBJ1-5, with D perhaps TRBD1 (5 bases). This CDR3 contains 15 residues. V gave up 0 bases and J gave up 5 bases, with 11 bases separating them. Germline-derived CDR1 and CDR2 are MNHEY and SVGAGI. CDR3 sequence: CASSYSGGEDQPQHF. In DNA form, the CDR3 reads TGTGCCAGCAGTTACTCGGGAGGGGAGGATCAGCCCCAGCATTTT.

V usage is TRBV25-1 and J usage is TRBJ1-5; 10 bases match TRBD1. With V trimmed by 3 bases and J by 9 bases, 2 bases remained unmatched. Germline values: CDR1 MGHDK, CDR2 SYGVNS. The CDR3 spans 13 residues. CDR3 bases: TGTGCCAGCAGTGAGGACAGGGGGGGGCCCCAGCATTTT. As protein: CASSEDRGGPQHF.